This is a list of T cell receptor beta chains from one sample in a study of beta chain features in type 1 diabetes. Assay: immunoSEQ multiplex PCR; the TCRdb copy retains only in-frame clones and omits some. This sample carries 850,000 to 900,000 clones, around a sixth of them seen once, and the ten largest clones take about 0.02%. Specimen: naive CD4+ T cells from blood. The receptors here all came from a woman between 18 and 29 years old in good health. Both conserved end residues are part of each CDR3. D genes are given only for firm matches. Rows give clone size only sometimes, using once, few, many, or a class for an expanded clone.

V	J	D	size	CDR3
TRBV23-1	TRBJ2-7	TRBD1	-	CASIRQGYEQYF
TRBV5-1	TRBJ2-5	TRBD2	few	CASTWTSGQETQYF
TRBV18	TRBJ1-2	-	-	CASSPRAGGVYGYTF
TRBV7-8	TRBJ2-3	-	few	CASAQEDTQYF
TRBV28	TRBJ1-2	-	-	CASSYRSGYTF
TRBV4-3	TRBJ1-4	TRBD1	many	CASSQGTGVGEKLFF
TRBV5-8	TRBJ1-2	TRBD1	-	CASRRDRAGGYTF
TRBV27	TRBJ1-1	-	-	CASSFSGANTEAFF
TRBV18	TRBJ2-5	-	-	CASSPVFQETQYF
TRBV11-2	TRBJ2-4	TRBD2	-	CASSPRLAGMSMAKNIQYF
TRBV5-6	TRBJ2-1	-	few	CASSFVHEQFF
TRBV28	TRBJ2-1	TRBD2	-	CASDSVAGVSYNEQFF
TRBV2	TRBJ2-3	-	few	CASSPQGRTDTQYF
TRBV7-2	TRBJ1-5	TRBD1	-	CASSLVSQGANQPQHF
TRBV6-6	TRBJ2-1	-	-	CASRPRVGAYNEQFF
TRBV11-2	TRBJ1-5	TRBD1	-	CASSLDSQGAGGNQPQHF
TRBV11-2	TRBJ2-5	-	-	CASSLDRGETQYF
TRBV5-6	TRBJ2-7	-	-	CASSYLTGGTYEQYF
TRBV7-2	TRBJ2-5	TRBD2	few	CASSLVLAGVWETQYF
TRBV15	TRBJ2-7	TRBD1	-	CATSRPNSGTGVYEQYF
TRBV7-2	TRBJ2-3	TRBD2	-	CASSLGRREYDTQYF
TRBV7-3	TRBJ1-1	-	few	CASSLTGGGGTEAFF
TRBV4-2	TRBJ2-1	TRBD2	-	CASSQKRTSGRNEQFF
TRBV11-2	TRBJ2-7	TRBD2	few	CASSLGTGTRALEQYF
TRBV7-2	TRBJ2-1	TRBD1	few	CASSLRRQGAHEQFF
TRBV2	TRBJ2-7	-	-	CASSVAGRYEQYF
TRBV15	TRBJ2-2	-	-	CATSRDLDTGELFF
TRBV29-1	TRBJ2-3	TRBD1	-	CSVEDRSRDTQYF
TRBV7-9	TRBJ1-1	-	few	CASSLGAGSLNTEAFF
TRBV18	TRBJ2-6	-	few	CASSPRSQANVLTF
TRBV6-1	TRBJ2-1	TRBD2	few	CASSEFSTRDYEQFF
TRBV11-3	TRBJ2-3	TRBD1	-	CASSLGQGAMTDTQYF
TRBV4-1	TRBJ2-1	TRBD2	-	CASGRGLATADEQFF
TRBV4-3	TRBJ2-4	TRBD1	-	CASSQDRVTGVVAKNIQYF
TRBV19	TRBJ2-1	TRBD2	-	CASSIGTSGVEQFF
TRBV18	TRBJ2-1	-	few	CASSQGRDSYNEQFF
TRBV4-3	-	-	few	CASSQGLRVYEQYF
TRBV7-2	TRBJ2-7	-	few	CASSLLAEIYEQYF
TRBV7-9	TRBJ2-7	-	few	CASSPSGTIYEQYF
TRBV28	TRBJ2-1	-	-	CASTTLSGGGSEQFF
TRBV7-2	TRBJ2-7	-	few	CASSPHPYEQYF
TRBV6-5	TRBJ1-2	-	few	CASSYRARTNGYTF
TRBV18	TRBJ2-2	-	-	CASSPLQDSTGELFF
TRBV2	TRBJ1-1	-	few	CASSVGMNTEAFF
TRBV11-2	TRBJ2-3	TRBD1	few	CASSLGDRGTDTQYF
TRBV7-8	TRBJ2-1	TRBD2	few	CASSQPTGLADNEQFF
TRBV19	TRBJ1-1	TRBD1	few	CASNPQGAPVTEAFF
TRBV5-4	-	-	-	CASSSTGKGRDEQYF
TRBV20-1	TRBJ2-7	-	few	CSARVLYEQYF
TRBV7-9	TRBJ2-3	-	-	CASSLRSGNREDTQYF
TRBV7-9	TRBJ2-5	TRBD1	-	CASSWTGARQETQYF
TRBV7-2	TRBJ2-3	-	-	CASVSGGVVDTQYF
TRBV11-2	TRBJ2-2	-	few	CASSNRNSNTGELFF